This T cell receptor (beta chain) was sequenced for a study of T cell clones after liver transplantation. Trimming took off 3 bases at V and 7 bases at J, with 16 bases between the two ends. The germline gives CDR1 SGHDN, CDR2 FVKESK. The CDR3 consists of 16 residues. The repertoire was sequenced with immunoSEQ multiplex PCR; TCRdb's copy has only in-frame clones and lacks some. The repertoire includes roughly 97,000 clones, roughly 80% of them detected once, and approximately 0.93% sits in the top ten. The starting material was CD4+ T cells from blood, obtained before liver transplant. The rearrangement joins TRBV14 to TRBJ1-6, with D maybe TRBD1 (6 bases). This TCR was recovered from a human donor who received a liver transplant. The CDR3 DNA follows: TGTGCCAGCAGCCAGGTGGCAGGGGTAGGGAATTCACCCCTCCACTTT. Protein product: CASSQVAGVGNSPLHF. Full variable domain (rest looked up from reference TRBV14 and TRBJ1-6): EAGVTQFPSHSVIEKGQTVTLRCDPISGHDNLYWYRRVMGKEIKFLLHFVKESKQDESGMPNNRFLAERTGGTYSTLKVQPAELEDSGVYFCASSQVAGVGNSPLHFGNGTRLTVT.